Shown below are 30 T cell receptor beta chains from a single sample sequenced in a study of Ad26.COV2.S vaccination and SARS-CoV-2 variants. The table came from immunoSEQ multiplex PCR; TCRdb's copy has only in-frame clones and leaves some out. The repertoire holds 150,000 to 200,000 clones, with around 85% as singletons. The source material was peripheral blood, sampled after recovery from COVID-19. These receptor sequences come from a human donor who had recovered from COVID-19.

A single count supports this clone. The rearrangement joins TRBV11-3 to TRBJ1-1, with a possible D match to TRBD1 (6 bases). The V gene lost 3 bases and the J gene lost 1 base, with 9 bases spanning the gap. CDR3 length: 14 residues. Germline loops: CDR1 SGHNT, CDR2 YENEEA. The CDR3 nucleotides are TGTGCCAGCAGCTTTGGCAGGGGGAACACTGAAGCTTTCTTT. This translates into CASSFGRGNTEAFF.

CDR3 coding DNA: TGTGCCAGCACCCAACTAGCAACAGATACGCAGTATTTT. Protein: CASTQLATDTQYF. The chain joins TRBV6-5 to TRBJ2-3; tentative D call: TRBD2 (6 bases). Germline V gene sequence: CDR1 MNHEY, CDR2 SVGAGI. Trimming took off 7 bases at V and 3 bases at J, with 11 bases between the two ends. This CDR3 has 13 amino acids.

The gene calls are TRBV10-3 and TRBJ1-1; unclear D gene. The CDR3 is 15 amino acids. The germline V gene has CDR1 ENHRY and CDR2 SYGVKD. The V and J ends lost 6 bases and 2 bases respectively, with 16 bases between them. In DNA, the CDR3 is TGTGCCATCAGCTACACGGAGTTCATAAACACTGAAGCTTTCTTT. Its protein product is CAISYTEFINTEAFF.

This chain connects TRBV28 to TRBJ2-7, with D possibly called TRBD1 or TRBD2 (5 bases each). Deletions cut 10 bases from V and 3 bases from J, with 16 bases between. The CDR3 has 13 residues. Germline V gene lookup returns CDR1 MDHEN and CDR2 SYDVKM. The CDR3 region is CATLSGTHYEQYF. CDR3 sequence (DNA): TGTGCCACCCTTTCTGGGACCCACTACGAGCAGTACTTC.

This chain joins TRBV5-1 and TRBJ1-1, with a possible D match to TRBD1 (6 bases). Germline CDR1 SGHRS, CDR2 YFSETQ. The length of the CDR3 is 16 residues. Trimming stripped 5 bases from V and 1 base from J, with 18 bases between. The CDR3 DNA is TGCGCCAGCAGTCATGAAGGGGGTGGATGGAACACTGAAGCTTTCTTT. It yields the protein CASSHEGGGWNTEAFF.

The J gene is TRBJ1-6, the V gene TRBV25-1; TRBD1 is a possible D gene (6 bases). CDR3 length: 16 amino acids. Germline lookup yields CDR1 MGHDK and CDR2 SYGVNS. V was shortened by 5 bases and J by 5 bases, with 16 bases between the two germline ends. The CDR3 nucleotides read TGTGCCAGCAGTCCAACCCAGGGGTTCGATAATTCACCCCTCCACTTT. Amino acid sequence: CASSPTQGFDNSPLHF.

This sequence joins TRBV12-1 and TRBJ2-4; the table assigns TRBD2, which was not confirmed against the DNA. TRBV12-1 is a pseudogene locus. The CDR3 runs to 12 residues. CDR3 loop: CREGLAKNIQYF. DNA for the CDR3: TGCCGGGAGGGTCTAGCCAAAAACATTCAGTACTTC.

The rearrangement links TRBV5-4 to TRBJ2-3; D is unclear. The CDR3 runs 13 residues. V lost 1 base, J lost 5 bases, and 8 bases lay in between. Germline CDR1 is SGHNT and CDR2 is YYREEE (reference sequence). The CDR3 DNA follows: TGTGCCAGCAGCTTGACGGGCGGAGATACGCAGTATTTT. Protein sequence: CASSLTGGDTQYF.

The chain uses TRBV7-2 and TRBJ1-1; 11 bases agree with TRBD1. Germline V gives CDR1 SGHTA, CDR2 FQGNSA. This CDR3 comprises 14 residues. V lost 4 bases to trimming and J lost 4 bases; unmatched junction nucleotides: 2. CDR3 nucleotides: TGTGCCAGCAGCTCCGGGACAGGGGGCACTGAAGCTTTCTTT. It specifies CASSSGTGGTEAFF.

This rearrangement joins TRBV19 to TRBJ2-7; TRBD1 or TRBD2 may be the D gene (5 bases each). Deletions cut 10 bases from V and 4 bases from J, with 14 bases between. CDR3 size: 12 residues. The germline V gene encodes CDR1 LNHDA and CDR2 SQIVND (reference sequence). CDR3 in amino acids: CATQDRLYEQYF. The CDR3 bases are TGTGCCACCCAAGACAGACTATACGAGCAGTACTTC.

The chain has TRBV10-3 and TRBJ2-2, with D hard to call. Germline V CDR1 and CDR2: ENHRY, SYGVKD. V was trimmed by 4 bases and J by 6 bases, leaving 3 bases between them. This CDR3 has 11 amino acids. The DNA for the CDR3 is TGTGCCATCAGTGCGTCCGGGGAGCTGTTTTTT. Translating it yields CAISASGELFF.

The J gene is TRBJ2-1, the V gene TRBV27; 8 bases map to TRBD1. CDR1 is MNHEY, CDR2 SMNVEV, per germline (reference sequence). The CDR3 contains 15 residues. The junction had 10 bases not matched to a gene; V was cut back by 7 bases and J by 5 bases. In DNA, the CDR3 is TGTGCCAGCATCTCAAGGACAGGGAGCCACAATGAGCAGTTCTTC. Encoded protein: CASISRTGSHNEQFF.

The chain is built from TRBV7-8 and TRBJ2-7, with TRBD1 identical over 7 bases. The V gene end was trimmed by 3 bases and the J gene end by 3 bases; junction bases not matched to a gene: 5. From germline, CDR1 is SGHVS and CDR2 FQNEAQ. There are 14 residues in the CDR3. The CDR3 DNA reads TGTGCCAGCAGCTTCGACAGGGAAGGCTACGAGCAGTACTTC. Protein product: CASSFDREGYEQYF.

The J gene is TRBJ2-3, the V gene TRBV5-1; 7 nucleotides match TRBD1. Unmatched junction bases numbered 2, after V lost 3 bases and J lost 1 base. CDR3 length equals 14 residues. The V gene's germline CDR1 is SGHRS and CDR2 YFSETQ. The CDR3 sequence: CASSSDRGTDTQYF. CDR3 nucleotides: TGCGCCAGCAGCTCTGACAGGGGCACAGATACGCAGTATTTT.

V and J are TRBV9 and TRBJ1-2; D is ambiguous. Trimming shortened V by 3 bases and J by 8 bases, and 11 bases separated the two germline ends. The CDR3 runs to 12 residues. Germline V gene lookup returns CDR1 SGDLS and CDR2 YYNGEE. DNA of the CDR3: TGTGCCAGCAGCGATCAGGTCGGCGGCTACACCTTC. This encodes CASSDQVGGYTF.

CDR3 sequence reads: CASSQETGVGYTF. CDR3 in DNA: TGTGCCAGCAGCCAGGAGACAGGGGTCGGCTACACCTTC. V is TRBV3-1 (or the pseudogene TRBV3-2) and J is TRBJ1-2; 8 bases match TRBD1. This CDR3 is 13 amino acids long. V lost 3 bases to trimming and J lost 8 bases; unmatched junction nucleotides: 5. Germline assignment: CDR1 LGHDT and CDR2 YNNKEL (reference sequence).

This chain uses TRBV5-5 with TRBJ2-1; 7 nucleotides match TRBD2. This CDR3 has 14 residues. Germline V gene lookup returns CDR1 SGHKS and CDR2 YYEKEE (reference sequence). After removal of 4 bases from V and 11 bases from J, the junction contained 12 bases not matched to a gene. The CDR3: CASSRYLSGNKQFF. Written as DNA, the CDR3 is TGTGCCAGCAGCCGTTACCTGAGCGGGAACAAGCAGTTCTTC.

This clone was observed a single time. The chain has TRBV19 and TRBJ2-3, with D tentatively TRBD2 (6 bases). The length of the CDR3 is 17 residues. Germline V gene sequence: CDR1 LNHDA, CDR2 SQIVND (reference sequence). V shed 6 bases and J shed 2 bases, with 21 bases lying between them. The CDR3 protein is CASRGEWGLGNTDTQYF. CDR3 DNA sequence: TGTGCCAGTAGGGGGGAGTGGGGACTCGGCAACACAGATACGCAGTATTTT.

J is TRBJ2-7 and V is TRBV12-5; no reliable D call. Germline-derived CDR1 and CDR2 are LGHNT and FRNRAP. V lost 4 bases and J 4 bases, leaving 8 bases between the germline ends. CDR3 size: 12 residues. CDR3 DNA: TGTGCTAGTGGTTCAACCCTATACGAGCAGTACTTC. Its translation: CASGSTLYEQYF.

The V and J genes are TRBV6-5 and TRBJ2-7; D is uncertain. V gave up 2 bases and J gave up 4 bases, with 12 bases separating them. This CDR3 spans 14 amino acids. Germline V gene lookup returns CDR1 MNHEY and CDR2 SVGAGI. This chain's CDR3 is CASSYGRILYEQYF. The CDR3 region has the DNA TGTGCCAGCAGTTACGGACGGATCCTTTACGAGCAGTACTTC.

To note about this clone: Other nucleotide sequences from this sample produce the same CDR3. CDR3 protein: CASSLGGQANQPQHF. In nucleotides, the CDR3 is TGCGCCAGCAGCTTGGGAGGACAAGCCAATCAGCCCCAGCATTTT. The V gene is TRBV5-1, the J gene TRBJ1-5, with D possibly TRBD1 on 5 matching bases. The germline V gene has CDR1 SGHRS and CDR2 YFSETQ. V was trimmed by 0 bases and J by 3 bases, leaving 10 bases between them. The CDR3 covers 15 residues.

V gene TRBV19 combines with J gene TRBJ1-4, with 7 bases that match TRBD1. V trimming: 1 base; J trimming: 5 bases; junction bases outside the gene matches: 10. The CDR3 runs 17 residues. The germline CDR1 and CDR2 sequences are LNHDA and SQIVND (reference sequence). CDR3 sequence reads: CASSIVEGAEENEKLFF. CDR3 bases: TGTGCCAGTAGTATAGTCGAGGGGGCAGAGGAAAATGAAAAACTGTTTTTT. The entire variable domain, with the rest obtained from reference TRBV19 and TRBJ1-4, is as follows: DGGITQSPKYLFRKEGQNVTLSCEQNLNHDAMYWYRQDPGQGLRLIYYSQIVNDFQKGDIAEGYSVSREKKESFPLTVTSAQKNPTAFYLCASSIVEGAEENEKLFFGSGTQLSVL.

The chain links TRBV27 to TRBJ2-4; 7 nucleotides match TRBD1. The CDR3 totals 13 residues. CDR1 is MNHEY, CDR2 SMNVEV, per germline (reference sequence). J gave up 3 bases and V 4 bases, and 0 bases lay outside the gene matches. This CDR3 reads CASSSGGKNIQYF. In DNA, the CDR3 is TGTGCCAGCAGTTCAGGGGGCAAAAACATTCAGTACTTC.

The rearrangement uses TRBV6-1 and TRBJ1-1; D not resolved. V lost 6 bases, J lost 6 bases, and 8 bases lay in between. The CDR3 runs to 11 residues. CDR1 is MNHNS and CDR2 is SASEGT in the germline V gene. This CDR3 reads CASSPGPEAFF. The CDR3 bases are TGTGCCAGCAGCCCCGGGCCTGAAGCTTTCTTT.

The chain links TRBV27 to TRBJ2-2, with D possibly matching TRBD2 (5 bases). Trimming shortened V by 5 bases and J by 5 bases, and 18 bases separated the two germline ends. Germline-derived CDR1 and CDR2 are MNHEY and SMNVEV (reference sequence). This CDR3 has 16 residues. The chain's CDR3 is CASSQVGFGSTGELFF. The CDR3 DNA follows: TGTGCCAGCAGTCAGGTGGGGTTTGGGAGTACCGGGGAGCTGTTTTTT.

The rearrangement uses TRBV9 and TRBJ2-5; unclear D gene. The CDR3 covers 13 residues. The V gene lost 2 bases and the J gene lost 4 bases, with 9 bases spanning the gap. The germline V gene has CDR1 SGDLS and CDR2 YYNGEE. The CDR3 sequence is CASSVQLRETQYF. The DNA for the CDR3 is TGTGCCAGCAGCGTTCAGCTCAGAGAGACCCAGTACTTC.

The chain carries TRBV30 and TRBJ1-5; possibly TRBD1 for D (6 bases). CDR3 length: 11 amino acids. Germline-derived CDR1 and CDR2 are GTSNPN and SVGIG (reference sequence). CDR3 in DNA: TGTGACCAGGGGAAGATCCAGCCCCAGCATTTT. It specifies CDQGKIQPQHF.

The V gene is TRBV7-9, the J gene TRBJ2-2, with 8 bases identical to TRBD2. Germline V gene sequence: CDR1 SEHNR, CDR2 FQNEAQ (reference sequence). With V trimmed by 7 bases and J by 8 bases, 15 bases remained unmatched. There are 16 residues in the CDR3. CDR3 in DNA: TGTGCCAGCAACCTCGGGAGCGGGGGATCTGTGGGGGAGCTGTTTTTT. Encoded protein: CASNLGSGGSVGELFF.

The chain is built from TRBV5-6 and TRBJ1-5; D is undetermined. Germline loops: CDR1 SGHDT, CDR2 YYEEEE. The CDR3 has 16 amino acids. The V and J ends lost 3 bases and 4 bases respectively, with 17 bases between them. The CDR3 bases are TGTGCCAGCAGCTCGTACAGTAAAATGATGAATCAGCCCCAGCATTTT. Translation: CASSSYSKMMNQPQHF.

The chain joins TRBV2 to TRBJ1-2; D unresolved. Germline-derived CDR1 and CDR2 are SNHLY and FYNNEI. Trimming pared 6 bases from V and 3 bases from J, leaving 14 bases between. CDR3 length: 14 residues. CDR3 DNA: TGTGCCAGCAGGGGGAACAGCAAGGACTATGGCTACACCTTC. This sequence encodes CASRGNSKDYGYTF.